The clone carrying this T cell receptor (beta chain) was detected only a few times. Antigen unknown. The CDR3 end lies 3 residues beyond the end of the read and is filled in from the germline J gene. Control and CVID samples contributed equal amounts of genomic DNA. Generated by immunoSEQ multiplex PCR, the TCRdb table keeps only in-frame clones and is missing some. The table lists about 30,000 clones, with no singletons. This entry belongs to a study of T cell clonality in common variable immunodeficiency. Points from the study as a whole: The cause of increased CVID clonality remains unclear without subpopulation sequencing. CVID subjects had higher TCRbeta clonality than healthy controls, most marked in about a third. In common variable immunodeficiency, TCR beta chains reportedly carried fewer deletions and N-nucleotide insertions. Repertoire-complication correlations in CVID were limited by patient heterogeneity.

V gave up 3 bases and J gave up 5 bases, with 19 bases separating them. The CDR3 is made up of 15 amino acids. Germline assignment: CDR1 DFQATT and CDR2 SNEGSKA (reference sequence). The chain joins TRBV20-1 to TRBJ1-2; maybe TRBD1 (5 bases). The sequenced sample was peripheral blood mononuclear cells. This TCR came from a human donor with common variable immunodeficiency. The CDR3 spells CSASMGQGNWYGYTF. The covered CDR3 bases are TGCAGTGCTAGTATGGGTCAGGGTAATTGGTATGGC.